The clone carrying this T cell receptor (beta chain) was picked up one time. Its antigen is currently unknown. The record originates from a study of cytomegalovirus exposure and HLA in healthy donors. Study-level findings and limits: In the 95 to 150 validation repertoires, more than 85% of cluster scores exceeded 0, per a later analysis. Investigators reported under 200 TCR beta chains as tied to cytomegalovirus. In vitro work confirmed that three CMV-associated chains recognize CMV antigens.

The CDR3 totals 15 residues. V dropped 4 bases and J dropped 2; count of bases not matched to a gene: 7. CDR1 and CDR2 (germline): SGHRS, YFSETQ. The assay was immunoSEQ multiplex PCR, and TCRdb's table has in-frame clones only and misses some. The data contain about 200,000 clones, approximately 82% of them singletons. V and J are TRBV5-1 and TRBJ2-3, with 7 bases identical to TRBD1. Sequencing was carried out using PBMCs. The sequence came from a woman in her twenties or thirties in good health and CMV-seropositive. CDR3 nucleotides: TGCGCCAGCAGCCGTGGACAGGATTTCACAGATACGCAGTATTTT. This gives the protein CASSRGQDFTDTQYF.